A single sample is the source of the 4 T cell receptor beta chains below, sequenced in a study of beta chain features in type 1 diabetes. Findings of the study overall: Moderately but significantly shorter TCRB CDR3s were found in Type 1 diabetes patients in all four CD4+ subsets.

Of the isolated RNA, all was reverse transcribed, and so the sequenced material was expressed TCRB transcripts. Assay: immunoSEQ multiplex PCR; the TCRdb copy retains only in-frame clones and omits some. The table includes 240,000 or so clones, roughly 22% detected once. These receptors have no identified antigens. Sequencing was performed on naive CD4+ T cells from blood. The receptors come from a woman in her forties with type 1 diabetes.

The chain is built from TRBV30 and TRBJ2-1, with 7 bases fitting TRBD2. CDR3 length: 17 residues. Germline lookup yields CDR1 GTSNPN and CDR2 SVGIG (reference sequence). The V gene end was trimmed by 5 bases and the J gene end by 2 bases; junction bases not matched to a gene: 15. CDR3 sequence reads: CAWSLPLPGGPYNEQFF. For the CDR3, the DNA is TGTGCCTGGTCCCTACCTCTCCCGGGGGGTCCCTACAATGAGCAGTTCTTC. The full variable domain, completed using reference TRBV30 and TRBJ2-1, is SQTIHQWPATLVQPVGSPLSLECTVEGTSNPNLYWYRQAAGRGLQLLFYSVGIGQISSEVPQNLSASRPQDRQFILSSKKLLLSDSGFYLCAWSLPLPGGPYNEQFFGPGTRLTVL.

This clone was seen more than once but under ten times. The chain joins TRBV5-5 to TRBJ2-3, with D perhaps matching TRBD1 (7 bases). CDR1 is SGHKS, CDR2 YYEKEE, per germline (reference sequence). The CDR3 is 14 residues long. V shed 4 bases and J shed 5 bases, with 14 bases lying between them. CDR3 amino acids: CASSRQGGEDTQYF. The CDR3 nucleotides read TGTGCCAGCAGCCGACAGGGAGGTGAAGATACGCAGTATTTT.

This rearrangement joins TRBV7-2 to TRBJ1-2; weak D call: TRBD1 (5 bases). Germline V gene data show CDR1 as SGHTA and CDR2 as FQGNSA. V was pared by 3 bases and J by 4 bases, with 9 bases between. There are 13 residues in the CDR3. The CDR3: CASSFGARYGYTF. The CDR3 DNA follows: TGTGCCAGCAGCTTTGGGGCCCGCTATGGCTACACCTTC. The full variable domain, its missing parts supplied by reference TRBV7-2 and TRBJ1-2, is GAGVSQSPSNKVTEKGKDVELRCDPISGHTALYWYRQSLGQGLEFLIYFQGNSAPDKSGLPSDRFSAERTGGSVSTLTIQRTQQEDSAVYLCASSFGARYGYTFGSGTRLTVV.

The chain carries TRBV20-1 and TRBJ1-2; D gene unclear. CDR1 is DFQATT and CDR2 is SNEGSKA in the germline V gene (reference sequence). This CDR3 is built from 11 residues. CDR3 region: CSTGRLDGYTF. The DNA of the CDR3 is TGCAGCACCGGGAGGTTGGATGGCTACACCTTC.